The 21 T cell receptor beta chains below come from one sample, sequenced in a study of somatic mutations in cytotoxic T cells in rheumatoid arthritis. Profiling relied on immunoSEQ multiplex PCR, and the TCRdb table lists in-frame clones only, not all of them. The sample has 11,000 to 15,000 clones, around 90% seen once. The sequenced sample was CD4+ T cells sorted from blood. Source of these receptors: a man between 65 and 85 years old with rheumatoid arthritis.

The chain carries TRBV18 and TRBJ1-2, with TRBD1 identical over 9 bases. CDR1 and CDR2 from the germline V gene are KGHSH and LQKENI. CDR3 length: 15 residues. After removal of 8 bases from V and 4 bases from J, the junction contained 11 bases not matched to a gene. The CDR3 sequence: CASRSWGQGSYGYTF. The CDR3 nucleotides are TGTGCCAGCCGTTCTTGGGGACAGGGAAGCTATGGCTACACCTTC.

The J gene is TRBJ1-5, the V gene TRBV2; D is ambiguous. This CDR3 region has 14 residues. V was pared by 6 bases and J by 4 bases, with 13 bases between. CDR1 and CDR2 (germline): SNHLY, FYNNEI. CDR3: CASSLRSGNQPQHF. As DNA, the CDR3 is TGTGCCAGCAGCCTCAGGTCGGGAAATCAGCCCCAGCATTTT.

The chain links TRBV6-5 to TRBJ1-4; tentatively, D is TRBD1 (6 bases). CDR3 length equals 15 residues. Germline lookup yields CDR1 MNHEY and CDR2 SVGAGI. Between the trimmed V and J ends, which lost 6 bases and 2 bases, there was a span of 13 bases. CDR3 in DNA: TGTGCCAGCAGCTCCGGTGGGGGCACTAATGAAAAACTGTTTTTT. This gives the protein CASSSGGGTNEKLFF.

This chain joins TRBV28 and TRBJ2-3; D is unclear. V shed 1 base and J shed 8 bases, with 10 bases lying between them. The CDR3 runs 13 residues. CDR1 is MDHEN, CDR2 SYDVKM, per germline. CDR3 region: CASSLFRSGTQYF. CDR3 bases: TGTGCCAGCAGTTTATTTCGGAGTGGTACGCAGTATTTT.

This rearrangement joins TRBV14 to TRBJ1-2; 7 bases are shared with TRBD1. Looked up from germline, CDR1 is SGHDN and CDR2 is FVKESK. The CDR3 extends over 14 amino acids. The J segment lost 8 bases and the V segment lost 4 bases, leaving 10 bases of the junction unmatched. The DNA for the CDR3 is TGTGCCAGCAGCCGACAGCTAGGGGGCGAGGGCTACACCTTC. Amino acid sequence: CASSRQLGGEGYTF.

The chain links TRBV2 to TRBJ2-5; possible D gene TRBD2, 6 bases. Germline V lookup: CDR1 SNHLY, CDR2 FYNNEI. The CDR3 is 16 amino acids. V was cut by 6 bases and J by 2 bases, with 19 bases left in between. The CDR3 DNA reads TGTGCCAGCAGGGACTATAGCGGCTACCTACAAGAGACCCAGTACTTC. This encodes CASRDYSGYLQETQYF.

The CDR3 region is CASRPGPLSKRVNTEAFF. The CDR3 DNA sequence: TGCGCCAGCCGACCGGGTCCCCTTTCGAAACGGGTGAACACTGAAGCTTTCTTT. The rearrangement uses TRBV4-1 and TRBJ1-1; D is unresolved. The length of the CDR3 is 18 residues. CDR1 MGHRA and CDR2 YSYEKL come from the germline V gene. Between the trimmed V and J ends, which lost 8 bases and 0 bases, there was a span of 25 bases.

The CDR3: CASSYGDSDTEAFF. In DNA form, the CDR3 reads TGTGCCAGCAGTTACGGGGACAGCGACACTGAAGCTTTCTTT. The chain links TRBV6-5 to TRBJ1-1; 7 bases line up with TRBD1. The CDR3 loop spans 14 amino acids. V gave up 2 bases and J gave up 3 bases; unmatched junction bases: 3. CDR1 and CDR2 from the germline V gene are MNHEY and SVGAGI.

The V and J genes are TRBV21-1 and TRBJ1-3; the D call of TRBD1 is as the table states it, not checked on the DNA. TRBV21-1 is marked as a pseudogene. The CDR3 spans 18 residues. DNA of the CDR3: TGTGCCAGTTTTTCGTGCCAGGGGTCCCACTACTCTGGAAACACCATATATTTT. Translating it yields CASFSCQGSHYSGNTIYF.

This clone was picked up one time. Written as DNA, the CDR3 is TGTGCCAGCAGCTTGGCTAGGGGAAGGTACGAGCAGTACTTC. Encoded protein: CASSLARGRYEQYF. The chain employs TRBV5-5 and TRBJ2-7; the D gene is possibly TRBD1 (5 bases). Germline lookup yields CDR1 SGHKS and CDR2 YYEKEE (reference sequence). The CDR3 is made up of 14 amino acids. The V end lost 0 bases, the J end lost 4 bases, and 11 bases lay between the germline ends.

V is TRBV28 and J is TRBJ1-4; D might be TRBD1 (6 bases). This CDR3 comprises 17 residues. Looked up from germline, CDR1 is MDHEN and CDR2 is SYDVKM. The germline V and J ends were trimmed by 7 bases and 0 bases, with 18 bases remaining between them. The CDR3 region is CASNRDLGHATNEKLFF. The DNA of the CDR3 is TGTGCCAGCAACAGGGATTTGGGGCATGCAACTAATGAAAAACTGTTTTTT. Complete variable domain (other parts from reference TRBV28 and TRBJ1-4): DVKVTQSSRYLVKRTGEKVFLECVQDMDHENMFWYRQDPGLGLRLIYFSYDVKMKEKGDIPEGYSVSREKKERFSLILESASTNQTSMYLCASNRDLGHATNEKLFFGSGTQLSVL.

The chain carries TRBV13 and TRBJ1-1; no definite D call. This CDR3 contains 13 residues. Per germline, CDR1 PRHDT and CDR2 FYEKMQ (reference sequence). Trimming left V 2 bases short and J 11 bases short, with 15 bases between. This chain's CDR3 is CASSLFSGFGAFF. CDR3 DNA: TGTGCCAGCAGCTTATTTTCTGGTTTCGGGGCTTTCTTT.

The chain carries TRBV6-5 and TRBJ1-4; a weak D match, TRBD1 (6 bases). The CDR3 length is 14 residues. V gave up 6 bases and J gave up 5 bases, with 13 bases separating them. Germline V gene lookup returns CDR1 MNHEY and CDR2 SVGAGI. CDR3 DNA: TGTGCCAGCAGACCGGACAGTTCCAATGAAAAACTGTTTTTT. Amino acid sequence: CASRPDSSNEKLFF.

The chain joins TRBV7-9 to TRBJ2-3, with D unresolved. Germline CDR1 and CDR2: SEHNR and FQNEAQ (reference sequence). V was pared by 3 bases and J by 9 bases, with 7 bases between. The CDR3 runs 11 residues. The CDR3 here is CASSFHGTQYF. DNA of the CDR3: TGTGCCAGCAGCTTTCACGGGACGCAGTATTTT. Full variable domain (rest looked up from reference TRBV7-9 and TRBJ2-3): DTGVSQNPRHKITKRGQNVTFRCDPISEHNRLYWYRQTLGQGPEFLTYFQNEAQLEKSRLLSDRFSAERPKGSFSTLEIQRTEQGDSAMYLCASSFHGTQYFGPGTRLTVL.

The chain carries TRBV28 and TRBJ2-7; D gene ambiguous. CDR1 and CDR2 (germline): MDHEN, SYDVKM. Trimming took 2 bases from V and 5 from J, leaving 4 bases between them. This CDR3 region has 11 residues. CDR3 residues: CASSLLHEQYF. The CDR3, as DNA: TGTGCCAGCAGTTTACTCCACGAGCAGTACTTC.

The genes are TRBV18 and TRBJ2-2; no clear D. CDR1 and CDR2 (germline): KGHSH, LQKENI. Trimming left V 10 bases short and J 0 bases short, with 9 bases between. CDR3 length: 13 residues. The CDR3: CATAYSNTGELFF. CDR3 DNA sequence: TGTGCCACCGCCTATTCGAACACCGGGGAGCTGTTTTTT.

This clone turned up a few times. The V and J genes are TRBV7-9 and TRBJ1-1, with a tentative D call TRBD1 (6 bases). CDR3 length: 14 residues. Germline CDR1 is SEHNR and CDR2 is FQNEAQ (reference sequence). With 5 bases removed from V and 1 base from J, the gap between germline ends came to 11 bases. This chain's CDR3 is CASSVTGSNTEAFF. In DNA, the CDR3 is TGTGCCAGCAGCGTTACAGGGTCGAACACTGAAGCTTTCTTT. Using reference TRBV7-9 and TRBJ1-1 for the parts outside the CDR3, the full variable domain is DTGVSQNPRHKITKRGQNVTFRCDPISEHNRLYWYRQTLGQGPEFLTYFQNEAQLEKSRLLSDRFSAERPKGSFSTLEIQRTEQGDSAMYLCASSVTGSNTEAFFGQGTRLTVV.

The chain couples TRBV28 to TRBJ1-1; D is possibly TRBD1 (6 bases). The CDR3 contains 13 residues. The germline V and J ends were trimmed by 7 bases and 7 bases, with 16 bases remaining between them. Germline V lookup: CDR1 MDHEN, CDR2 SYDVKM. In DNA form, the CDR3 reads TGTGCCAGCATTGATGGACAGTTGGATGAAGCTTTCTTT. Translating it yields CASIDGQLDEAFF.

This sequence joins TRBV19 and TRBJ2-4, with 7 bases lining up with TRBD1. Germline loops: CDR1 LNHDA, CDR2 SQIVND (reference sequence). This CDR3 has 14 residues. V was pared by 4 bases and J by 6 bases, with 6 bases of the junction left unmatched. The CDR3 coding sequence is TGTGCCAGTAGTAGGGGGACAGAACCAAACATTCAGTACTTC. Encoded protein: CASSRGTEPNIQYF. Filled out from reference TRBV19 and TRBJ2-4, the complete variable domain reads DGGITQSPKYLFRKEGQNVTLSCEQNLNHDAMYWYRQDPGQGLRLIYYSQIVNDFQKGDIAEGYSVSREKKESFPLTVTSAQKNPTAFYLCASSRGTEPNIQYFGAGTRLSVL.

The V gene is TRBV7-2, the J gene TRBJ2-5; tentatively, D is TRBD2 (6 bases). CDR3 length: 14 residues. Germline values: CDR1 SGHTA, CDR2 FQGNSA. Deletions cut 4 bases from V and 2 bases from J, with 11 bases between. Here the CDR3 reads CASSYYGGQETQYF. The CDR3 DNA is TGTGCCAGCAGCTACTACGGGGGACAAGAGACCCAGTACTTC.

This clone is a singleton in its sample. This sequence joins TRBV11-1 and TRBJ2-7; 12 bases are shared with TRBD1. The CDR3 length is 15 residues. The V gene end was trimmed by 5 bases and the J gene end by 2 bases; junction bases not matched to a gene: 4. Germline lookup yields CDR1 SGHAT and CDR2 FQDESV (reference sequence). CDR3: CASSPRDRGPYEQYF. The CDR3 nucleotides read TGTGCCAGCAGCCCCCGGGACAGGGGGCCCTACGAGCAGTACTTC.